Listed below are T cell receptor beta chains from one sample, sequenced in a study of post-analysis software for immune sequencing data. TCRdb itself ran the PCR reads through MiXCR, one entry per CDR3 protein. The repertoire holds more than 350,000 distinct CDR3 sequences, approximately 37% seen once, with 7.6% in the top ten. The sequencing sample was made of blood. Source of these receptors: a girl aged 2 to 9 with multiple sclerosis. CDR3s include the opening cysteine and the closing phenylalanine or tryptophan. D genes are given only for firm matches. Clone size is not always given. Where it is, it says once, few, many or a class for expanded clones.

J | size | D | V | CDR3 | DNA
TRBJ2-3 | . | TRBD2 | TRBV4-2 | CASSQEGTRSTDTQYF | TGTGCCAGCAGCCAAGAGGGGACTAGAAGCACAGATACGCAGTATTTT
TRBJ2-7 | . | TRBD2 | TRBV28 | CASSLPAGYIYEQYF | TGTGCCAGCAGTTTACCAGCGGGGTATATCTACGAGCAGTACTTC
TRBJ1-1 | . | . | TRBV5-1 | CAGSLSSGPEAFF | TGCGCCGGCAGCTTGAGTTCGGGACCAGAAGCTTTCTTT
TRBJ1-1 | few | . | TRBV28 | CASSLGREAFF | TGTGCCAGCAGTTTAGGGAGGGAGGCTTTCTTT
TRBJ1-2 | few | . | TRBV6-5 | CASSYSAGFGYTF | TGTGCCAGCAGTTACTCAGCGGGTTTCGGCTACACCTTC
TRBJ1-2 | few | TRBD1 | TRBV5-6 | CASSSGQRHYGYTF | TGTGCCAGCAGCTCGGGACAGCGACACTATGGCTACACCTTC
TRBJ2-7 | few | . | TRBV20-1 | CSASDLGGWYEQYF | TGCAGTGCTAGTGACCTAGGTGGTTGGTACGAGCAGTACTTC
TRBJ2-1 | . | TRBD1 | TRBV28 | CASSSDRERFFGQFF | TGTGCCAGCAGTTCCGACAGGGAAAGATTTTTTGGGCAGTTCTTC
TRBJ2-1 | . | . | TRBV20-1 | CSARDLGQEQFF | TGCAGTGCTAGAGATCTAGGACAGGAGCAGTTCTTC
TRBJ2-7 | . | . | TRBV29-1 | CSVEDPRSYEQYF | TGCAGCGTCGAAGATCCAAGGTCCTACGAGCAGTACTTC
TRBJ2-7 | . | . | TRBV12-3/TRBV12-4 | CASSLGSGLSSYEQYF | TGTGCCAGCAGTTTAGGATCTGGACTCAGCTCCTACGAGCAGTACTTC
TRBJ1-1 | once | . | TRBV3-1 | CASINAGSRAGTEAFF | TGTGCCAGCATTAATGCAGGGTCAAGGGCCGGCACTGAAGCTTTCTTT
TRBJ2-1 | . | TRBD2 | TRBV5-1 | CASTPAGFSYNEQFF | TGCGCCAGCACACCAGCGGGATTCTCCTACAATGAGCAGTTCTTC
TRBJ2-7 | once | . | TRBV29-1 | CSVVPGTSYEQYF | TGCAGCGTAGTACCAGGGACCTCCTACGAGCAGTACTTC
TRBJ2-4 | . | . | TRBV4-2 | CASSQDGGIAKNIQYF | TGTGCCAGCAGCCAAGATGGCGGGATAGCCAAAAACATTCAGTACTTC
TRBJ2-7 | few | TRBD2 | TRBV10-3 | CAISFREGYEQYF | TGTGCCATCAGTTTCAGGGAGGGCTACGAGCAGTACTTC
TRBJ2-7 | few | . | TRBV4-1 | CASSQRSEGAREQYF | TGCGCCAGCAGCCAAAGGTCGGAGGGGGCAAGGGAGCAGTACTTC
TRBJ2-3 | . | . | TRBV20-1 | CSAPTRGPTDMQYF | TGCAGTGCCCCAACCCGGGGACCCACAGATATGCAGTATTTT
TRBJ2-4 | . | TRBD1 | TRBV11-1 | CASSESGQGNIQYF | TGTGCCAGCAGCGAATCGGGACAGGGGAACATTCAGTACTTC
TRBJ2-7 | many | . | TRBV5-1 | CASSTQGGRHEQYF | TGCGCCAGCAGCACACAGGGAGGGAGGCACGAGCAGTACTTC
TRBJ2-7 | few | . | TRBV28 | CASSFVRENEQYF | TGTGCCAGCAGTTTTGTAAGAGAGAACGAGCAGTACTTC
TRBJ2-3 | few | TRBD2 | TRBV5-1 | CASSLVPSGKFTDTQYF | TGCGCCAGCAGCTTAGTACCTAGCGGGAAGTTCACAGATACGCAGTATTTT
TRBJ2-7 | once | . | TRBV30 | CAWSVQGLGYEQYF | TGTGCCTGGAGTGTACAAGGGTTAGGCTACGAGCAGTACTTC
TRBJ1-2 | . | . | TRBV19 | CASSIRPLTYGYTF | TGTGCCAGTAGTATACGCCCCCTCACCTATGGCTACACCTTC
TRBJ2-7 | . | . | TRBV6-5 | CASSYSPATREQYF | TGTGCCAGCAGTTACTCCCCGGCCACCCGCGAGCAGTACTTC
TRBJ2-3 | . | TRBD2 | TRBV11-1 | CASSFTSGRAPDTQYF | TGTGCCAGCAGCTTTACTAGCGGGAGGGCCCCAGATACGCAGTATTTT
TRBJ2-1 | once | . | TRBV2 | CASSAPSAPAYNEQFF | TGTGCCAGCAGTGCCCCCAGCGCTCCTGCCTACAATGAGCAGTTCTTC
TRBJ2-3 | few | . | TRBV18 | CASSHRGVTDTQYF | TGTGCCAGCTCACATAGGGGAGTCACAGATACGCAGTATTTT
TRBJ2-7 | few | . | TRBV5-1 | CASSLEVKGRNSYEQYF | TGCGCCAGCAGCTTGGAGGTGAAGGGACGGAACTCCTACGAGCAGTACTTC
TRBJ2-5 | few | . | TRBV6-5 | CASSRGAKTQYF | TGTGCCAGCAGTCGGGGGGCCAAGACCCAGTACTTC
TRBJ2-7 | . | . | TRBV29-1 | CSVQQPTTYEQYF | TGCAGCGTTCAGCAACCCACCACCTACGAGCAGTACTTC
TRBJ2-7 | few | . | TRBV20-1 | CSARGSTGLYEQYF | TGCAGTGCTAGAGGATCAACAGGGTTGTACGAGCAGTACTTC
TRBJ1-6 | . | TRBD1 | TRBV27 | CASSFEQGSSPLHF | TGTGCCAGCAGTTTTGAACAGGGGAGTTCACCCCTCCACTTT
TRBJ2-1 | . | TRBD1 | TRBV7-2 | CASSLVGTGVYNEQFF | TGTGCCAGCAGCTTAGTGGGGACAGGGGTTTACAATGAGCAGTTCTTC
TRBJ1-2 | few | TRBD1 | TRBV28 | CASSPYRGPNYGYTF | TGTGCCAGCAGTCCCTACAGGGGGCCTAACTATGGCTACACCTTC